This T cell receptor beta chain was documented in a study of cytomegalovirus exposure and HLA in healthy donors. With 60 Vbeta and 13 Jbeta primers, the PCR was carried out. Measured with immunoSEQ multiplex PCR; TCRdb has only the in-frame clones, and not every one. The sample yields roughly 160,000 clones, 80% to 85% seen once. The CDR3 length is 14 residues. CDR1 is MNHEY, CDR2 SMNVEV, per germline (reference sequence). Trimming shortened V by 6 bases and J by 4 bases, and 13 bases separated the two germline ends. The source is a boy between 2 and 10 years old in good health and CMV-seronegative. Sequenced sample: PBMCs. V usage is TRBV27 and J usage is TRBJ1-5, with a possible D match to TRBD1 (6 bases). In nucleotides, the CDR3 is TGTGCCAGCAGCGCTAGGACAGCTAATCAGCCCCAGCATTTT. Translating it yields CASSARTANQPQHF.